This is a list of T cell receptor beta chains from one sample in a study of graft-versus-host responses after intestinal transplantation. Which antigens these TCRs recognize remains unknown. The table came from immunoSEQ multiplex PCR; TCRdb's copy has only in-frame clones and leaves some out. The sample gives approximately 99,000 clones, 91% of which show up once; roughly 0.2% is in the top ten. The input for sequencing was unstimulated CD4+ T cells sorted from spleen or lymph node cells, taken before transplant. The source is a human donor who was the organ donor for an intestinal transplant. The CDR3 runs from the conserved cysteine through the conserved F or W. A D gene is named only where the DNA matches it firmly. Some rows have no size entry. The others give once, few or many, or a class for an expanded clone.

size: .; D: .; V: TRBV6-6; J: TRBJ2-7; DNA: TGTGCCAGCAGTTACCCGGGGTCCTCCTACGAGCAGTACTTC; CDR3: CASSYPGSSYEQYF
size: .; D: TRBD2; V: TRBV5-1; J: TRBJ2-4; DNA: TGCGCCAGCAGCCTGGGACTAGCGGGGGGCCCCTATCTAGCCAAAAACATTCAGTACTTC; CDR3: CASSLGLAGGPYLAKNIQYF
size: .; D: .; V: TRBV6-5; J: TRBJ2-4; DNA: TGTGCCAGCAGTTCCGAAAACATTCAGTACTTC; CDR3: CASSSENIQYF
size: .; D: .; V: TRBV28; J: TRBJ2-7; DNA: TGTGCCAGCAGTTCCACGGGTCTTTACGAGCAGTACTTC; CDR3: CASSSTGLYEQYF
size: .; D: TRBD1; V: TRBV4-3; J: TRBJ1-5; DNA: TGCGCCAGCAGCCAGGACAGGGGGAATCAGCCCCAGCATTTT; CDR3: CASSQDRGNQPQHF
size: .; D: TRBD2; V: TRBV9; J: TRBJ2-3; DNA: TGTGCCAGCAGCGCCGTAGCGGGGGGCCGCACAGATACGCAGTATTTT; CDR3: CASSAVAGGRTDTQYF
size: .; D: .; V: TRBV6-5; J: TRBJ2-4; DNA: TGTGCCAGCAGTCCTGACAGCCTGGGCATTCAGTACTTC; CDR3: CASSPDSLGIQYF
size: .; D: TRBD2; V: TRBV30; J: TRBJ2-4; DNA: TGTGCCTGGAGTTGGGAGCGGGGTCGGAACATTCAGTACTTC; CDR3: CAWSWERGRNIQYF
size: .; D: .; V: TRBV30; J: TRBJ1-2; DNA: TGTGCCTGGAGTGGTGGAGGCGGCTACACCTTC; CDR3: CAWSGGGGYTF
size: .; D: TRBD2; V: TRBV4-2; J: TRBJ2-4; DNA: TGTGCCAGCAGCCAAGATAGACGGACTAGCGGCGAGGACATTCAGTACTTC; CDR3: CASSQDRRTSGEDIQYF
size: .; D: TRBD1; V: TRBV5-5; J: TRBJ2-7; DNA: TGTGCCAGCAGCCCGCGGACAGGGGATGAGCAGTACTTC; CDR3: CASSPRTGDEQYF
size: .; D: .; V: TRBV7-2; J: TRBJ2-5; DNA: TGTGCCAGCAGCCCGGGGGACCTCAAAGGGCGGGAGACCCAGTACTTC; CDR3: CASSPGDLKGRETQYF
size: once; D: .; V: TRBV27; J: TRBJ2-3; DNA: TGTGCCAGCAGTCTCGGCGGGGTCGGCACAGATACGCAGTATTTT; CDR3: CASSLGGVGTDTQYF
size: .; D: .; V: TRBV28; J: TRBJ1-6; DNA: TGTGCCAGCAGTCCAGGGATTTCACCCCTCCACTTT; CDR3: CASSPGISPLHF
size: .; D: TRBD2; V: TRBV19; J: TRBJ2-3; DNA: TGTGCCAGTAGTCCACGAGGACTAGCGGGGGGCTCGGGATTCCGGTATTTT; CDR3: CASSPRGLAGGSGFRYF
size: .; D: .; V: TRBV6-6; J: TRBJ1-6; DNA: TGTGCCAGCAATCCGACAGGAGACTCACCCCTCCACTTT; CDR3: CASNPTGDSPLHF
size: once; D: .; V: TRBV5-4; J: TRBJ2-2; DNA: TGTGCCAGCAGCACAGGTTTAGCCCCTAACACCGGGGAGCTGTTTTTT; CDR3: CASSTGLAPNTGELFF
size: .; D: .; V: TRBV18; J: TRBJ1-3; DNA: TGTGCCAGCTCACCAACCTACCACTCTGGAAACACCATATATTTT; CDR3: CASSPTYHSGNTIYF
size: .; D: .; V: TRBV5-1; J: TRBJ2-3; DNA: TGCGCCAGCAGCTTATACCTACCGACAGATACGCAGTATTTT; CDR3: CASSLYLPTDTQYF
size: .; D: TRBD2; V: TRBV5-1; J: TRBJ2-5; DNA: TGCGCCAGCAGCTCGGGACTAGCGGGGGGGCCGGCCCAAGAGACCCAGTACTTC; CDR3: CASSSGLAGGPAQETQYF